This T cell receptor (beta chain) was documented in a study of T cells in Graves' hyperthyroidism and ophthalmopathy. Study conclusions and caveats: Peripheral blood also featured most of the thyroid clonotypes expanded above 0.001.

TCR beta CDR3 sequences were amplified from RNA transcripts. Carried out on the TCR CDR3, a first-round RT-PCR used the HTBI primer set. Via MiXCR, TCRdb re-called the multiplex PCR reads, giving one row per CDR3 protein. The table has about 610,000 distinct CDR3 sequences, roughly 14% seen once; the top ten hold over 3.5%. V was cut by 4 bases and J by 4 bases, with 15 bases left in between. The V gene's germline CDR1 is SGHRS and CDR2 YFSETQ. This CDR3 is 14 amino acids long. Concerning this clonotype itself: Its antigen is not identified.

Lactation, pregnancy, other autoimmune disease or uncontrolled infection led to exclusion of patients. Diagnosis rested on symptoms, serum thyroxine and TRAb, thyroid ultrasound, and orbital computed tomography. The PBMCs had their origin in 10 ml of fresh peripheral blood. The source of this sequence is a middle-aged woman with Graves' ophthalmopathy. Sequencing input: blood. The V and J genes are TRBV5-1 and TRBJ2-7; perhaps D is TRBD1 or TRBD2 (5 bases each). The CDR3 here is CASSPGPSGYEQYF. CDR3 DNA sequence: TGCGCCAGCAGCCCGGGACCCTCCGGGTACGAGCAGTACTTC.